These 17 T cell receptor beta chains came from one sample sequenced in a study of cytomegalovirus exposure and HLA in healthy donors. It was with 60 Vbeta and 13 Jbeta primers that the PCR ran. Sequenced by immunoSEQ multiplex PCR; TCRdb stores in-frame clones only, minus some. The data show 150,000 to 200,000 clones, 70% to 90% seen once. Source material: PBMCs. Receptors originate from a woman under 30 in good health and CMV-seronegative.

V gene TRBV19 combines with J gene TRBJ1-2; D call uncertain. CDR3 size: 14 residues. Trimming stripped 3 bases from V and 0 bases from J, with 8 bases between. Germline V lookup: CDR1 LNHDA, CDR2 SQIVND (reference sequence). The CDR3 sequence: CASSILGANYGYTF. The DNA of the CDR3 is TGTGCCAGTAGTATTCTAGGAGCTAACTATGGCTACACCTTC.

The DNA of the CDR3 is TGTGCCAGCAGTCCCAAGTCGATAGCGGGGGGGTACGAGCAGTACTTC. Translated, it gives CASSPKSIAGGYEQYF. V and J are TRBV27 and TRBJ2-7; 11 nucleotides agree with TRBD2. CDR1 is MNHEY, CDR2 SMNVEV, per germline (reference sequence). The CDR3 runs to 16 residues. With 5 bases clipped from V and 4 bases from J, the junction kept 10 bases outside the gene matches.

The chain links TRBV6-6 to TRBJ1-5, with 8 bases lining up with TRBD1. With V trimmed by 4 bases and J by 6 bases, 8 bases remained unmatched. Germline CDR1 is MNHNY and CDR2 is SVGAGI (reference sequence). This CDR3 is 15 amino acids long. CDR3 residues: CASSSGGAGSQPQHF. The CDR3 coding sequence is TGTGCCAGCAGTTCAGGGGGCGCGGGTAGTCAGCCCCAGCATTTT.

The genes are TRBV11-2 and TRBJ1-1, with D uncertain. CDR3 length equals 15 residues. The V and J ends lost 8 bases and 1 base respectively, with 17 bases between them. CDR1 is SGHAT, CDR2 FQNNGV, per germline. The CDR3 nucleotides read TGTGCCAGCCATATGGGAGGGAACCCGAACACTGAAGCTTTCTTT. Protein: CASHMGGNPNTEAFF.

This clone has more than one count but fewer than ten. Written as DNA, the CDR3 is TGTGCCAGCAGCCAAGATGGCAGGGCGCCTGAAGCTTTCTTT. Encoded protein: CASSQDGRAPEAFF. V is TRBV4-2 and J is TRBJ1-1, with D possibly matching TRBD1 (5 bases). The germline V gene encodes CDR1 LGHNA and CDR2 YNFKEQ. This CDR3 has 14 residues. V was trimmed by 0 bases and J by 6 bases, leaving 11 bases between them.

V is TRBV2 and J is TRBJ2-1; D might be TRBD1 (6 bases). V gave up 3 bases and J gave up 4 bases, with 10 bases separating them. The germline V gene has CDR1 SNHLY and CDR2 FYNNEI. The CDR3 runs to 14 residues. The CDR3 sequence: CASSDRTAYNEQFF. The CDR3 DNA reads TGTGCCAGCAGTGACCGGACAGCTTACAATGAGCAGTTCTTC.

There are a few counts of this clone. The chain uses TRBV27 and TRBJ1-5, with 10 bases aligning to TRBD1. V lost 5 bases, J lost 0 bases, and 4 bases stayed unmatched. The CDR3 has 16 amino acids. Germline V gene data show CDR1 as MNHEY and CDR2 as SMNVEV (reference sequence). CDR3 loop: CASSLTGGYSNQPQHF. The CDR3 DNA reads TGTGCCAGCAGTCTGACAGGGGGCTATAGCAATCAGCCCCAGCATTTT.

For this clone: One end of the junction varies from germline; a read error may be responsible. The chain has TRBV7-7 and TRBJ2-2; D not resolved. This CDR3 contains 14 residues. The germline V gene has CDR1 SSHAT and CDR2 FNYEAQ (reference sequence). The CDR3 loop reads CASSLSMSTGELFF. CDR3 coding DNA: TGTGCTAGCAGCTTAAGTATGAGCACCGGGGAGCTGTTTTTT.

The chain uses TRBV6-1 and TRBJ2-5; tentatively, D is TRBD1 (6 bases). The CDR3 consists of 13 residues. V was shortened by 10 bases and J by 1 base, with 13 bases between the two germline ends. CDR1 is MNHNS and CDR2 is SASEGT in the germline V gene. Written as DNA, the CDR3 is TGTGCCACGGACAGCCTCTTCCAAGAGACCCAGTACTTC. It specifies CATDSLFQETQYF.

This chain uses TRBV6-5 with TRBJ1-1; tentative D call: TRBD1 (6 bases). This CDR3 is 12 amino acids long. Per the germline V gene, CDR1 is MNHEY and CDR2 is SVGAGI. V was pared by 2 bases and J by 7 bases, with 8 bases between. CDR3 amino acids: CASSYRQDEAFF. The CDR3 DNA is TGTGCCAGCAGTTACCGACAGGATGAAGCTTTCTTT.

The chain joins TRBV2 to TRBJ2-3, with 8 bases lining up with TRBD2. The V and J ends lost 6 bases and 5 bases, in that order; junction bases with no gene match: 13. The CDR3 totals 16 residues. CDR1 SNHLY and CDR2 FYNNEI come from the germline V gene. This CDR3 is CASSLEGRGAGDTQYF. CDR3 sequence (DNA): TGTGCCAGCAGCCTCGAAGGGCGGGGGGCGGGAGATACGCAGTATTTT.

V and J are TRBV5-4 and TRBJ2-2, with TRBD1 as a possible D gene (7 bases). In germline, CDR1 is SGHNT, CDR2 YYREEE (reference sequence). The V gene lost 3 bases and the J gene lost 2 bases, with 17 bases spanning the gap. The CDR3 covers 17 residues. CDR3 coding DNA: TGTGCCAGCAGCTGGGGAGGTCCAGGGGGAAACACCGGGGAGCTGTTTTTT. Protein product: CASSWGGPGGNTGELFF.

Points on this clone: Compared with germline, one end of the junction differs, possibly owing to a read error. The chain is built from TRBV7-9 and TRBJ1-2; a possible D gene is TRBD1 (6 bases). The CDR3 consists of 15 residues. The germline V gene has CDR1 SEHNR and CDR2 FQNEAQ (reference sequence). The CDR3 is CSSNTNQGQVYGYTF. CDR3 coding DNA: TGTTCCAGCAACACAAACCAGGGACAAGTCTATGGCTACACCTTC.

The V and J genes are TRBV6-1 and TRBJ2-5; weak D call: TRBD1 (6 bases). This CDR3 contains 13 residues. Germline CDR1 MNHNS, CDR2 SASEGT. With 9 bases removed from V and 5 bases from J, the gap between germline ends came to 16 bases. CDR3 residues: CASLSQGSETQYF. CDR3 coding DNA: TGTGCCAGTTTATCACAGGGAAGCGAGACCCAGTACTTC.

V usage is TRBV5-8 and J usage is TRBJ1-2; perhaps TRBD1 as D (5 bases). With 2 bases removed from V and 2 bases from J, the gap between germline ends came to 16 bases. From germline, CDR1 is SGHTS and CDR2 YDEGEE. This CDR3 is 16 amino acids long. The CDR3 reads CASSFLIGARNYGYTF. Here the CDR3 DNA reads TGTGCCAGCAGCTTCCTCATTGGGGCGCGAAACTATGGCTACACCTTC.

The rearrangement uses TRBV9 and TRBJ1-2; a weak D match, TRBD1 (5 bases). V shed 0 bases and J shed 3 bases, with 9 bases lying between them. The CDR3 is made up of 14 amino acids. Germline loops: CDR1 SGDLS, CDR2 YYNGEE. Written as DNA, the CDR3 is TGTGCCAGCAGCGTAGGAAGGGGTGACTATGGCTACACCTTC. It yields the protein CASSVGRGDYGYTF. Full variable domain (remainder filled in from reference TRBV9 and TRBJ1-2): DSGVTQTPKHLITATGQRVTLRCSPRSGDLSVYWYQQSLDQGLQFLIQYYNGEERAKGNILERFSAQQFPDLHSELNLSSLELGDSALYFCASSVGRGDYGYTFGSGTRLTVV.

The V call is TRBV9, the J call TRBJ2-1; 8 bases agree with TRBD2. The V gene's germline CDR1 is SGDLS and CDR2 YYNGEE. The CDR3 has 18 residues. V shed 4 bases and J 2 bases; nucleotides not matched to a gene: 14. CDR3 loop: CASSLGTSHGRAYNEQFF. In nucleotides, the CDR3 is TGTGCCAGCAGCCTAGGGACTAGTCATGGTCGGGCCTACAATGAGCAGTTCTTC.